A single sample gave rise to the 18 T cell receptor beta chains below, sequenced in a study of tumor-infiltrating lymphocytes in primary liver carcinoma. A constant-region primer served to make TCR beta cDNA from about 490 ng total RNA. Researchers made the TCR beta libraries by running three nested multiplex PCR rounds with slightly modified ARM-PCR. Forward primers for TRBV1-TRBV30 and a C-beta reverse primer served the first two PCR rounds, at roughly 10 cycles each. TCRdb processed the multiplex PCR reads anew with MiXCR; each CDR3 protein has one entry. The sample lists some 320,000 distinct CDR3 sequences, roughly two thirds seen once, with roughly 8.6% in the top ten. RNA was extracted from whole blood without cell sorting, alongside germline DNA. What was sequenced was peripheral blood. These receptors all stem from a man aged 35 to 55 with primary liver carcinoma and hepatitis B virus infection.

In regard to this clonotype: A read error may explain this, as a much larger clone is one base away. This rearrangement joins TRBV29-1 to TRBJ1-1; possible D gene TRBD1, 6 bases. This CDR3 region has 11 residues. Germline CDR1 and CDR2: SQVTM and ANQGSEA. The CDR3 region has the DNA TGCAGGACGGGGGCGAACACTGAAGCTTTCTTT. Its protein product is CRTGANTEAFF. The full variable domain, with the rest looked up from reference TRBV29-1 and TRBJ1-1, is SAVISQKPSRDICQRGTSLTIQCQVDSQVTMMFWYRQQPGQSLTLIATANQGSEATYESGFVIDKFPISRPNLTFSTLTVSNMSPEDSSIYLCRTGANTEAFFGQGTRLTVV.

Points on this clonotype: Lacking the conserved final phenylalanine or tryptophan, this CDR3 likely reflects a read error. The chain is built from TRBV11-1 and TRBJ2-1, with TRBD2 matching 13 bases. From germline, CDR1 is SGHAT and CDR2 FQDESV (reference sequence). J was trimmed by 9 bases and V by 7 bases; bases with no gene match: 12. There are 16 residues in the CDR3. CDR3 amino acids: CASNQRTSGSWGEQFL. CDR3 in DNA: TGTGCCAGCAACCAAAGGACTAGCGGGAGTTGGGGTGAGCAGTTCCTC.

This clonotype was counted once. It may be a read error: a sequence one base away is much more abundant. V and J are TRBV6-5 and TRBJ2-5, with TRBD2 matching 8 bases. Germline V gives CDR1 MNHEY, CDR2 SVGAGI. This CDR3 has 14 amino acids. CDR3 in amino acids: CASSSPGAGETLYF. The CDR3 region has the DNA TGTGCCAGCAGTTCCCCGGGAGCGGGGGAGACCCTGTACTTC.

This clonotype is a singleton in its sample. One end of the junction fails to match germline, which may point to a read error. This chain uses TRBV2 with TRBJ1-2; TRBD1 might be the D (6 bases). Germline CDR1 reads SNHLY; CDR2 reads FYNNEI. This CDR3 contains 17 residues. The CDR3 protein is CASSDSRGHLFNYDYTF. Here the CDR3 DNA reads TGTGCCAGCAGTGATAGTAGGGGACACCTATTTAACTATGACTACACCTTC.

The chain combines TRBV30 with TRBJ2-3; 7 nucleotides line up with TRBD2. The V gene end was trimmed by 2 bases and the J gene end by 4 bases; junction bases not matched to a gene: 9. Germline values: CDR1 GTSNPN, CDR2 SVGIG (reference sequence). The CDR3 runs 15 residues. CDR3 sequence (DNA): TGTGCCTGGAGTATTTGGGCGGGAGAGGCAGATACGCAGTATTTT. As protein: CAWSIWAGEADTQYF.

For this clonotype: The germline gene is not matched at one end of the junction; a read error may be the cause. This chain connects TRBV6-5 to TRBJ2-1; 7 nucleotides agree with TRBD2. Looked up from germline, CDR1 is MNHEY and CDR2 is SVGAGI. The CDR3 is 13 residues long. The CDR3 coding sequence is TGTACCAGCAGCCGGACTAGTTCCGGAGAGCAGTTCTTC. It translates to CTSSRTSSGEQFF.

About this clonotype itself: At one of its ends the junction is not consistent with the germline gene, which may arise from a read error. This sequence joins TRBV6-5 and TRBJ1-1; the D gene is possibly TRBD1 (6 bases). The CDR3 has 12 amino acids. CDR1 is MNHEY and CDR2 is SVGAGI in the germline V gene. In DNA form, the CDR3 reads TGTGCCAGCAGCGGGGGCGACGCTGACGCTTTCTTT. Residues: CASSGGDADAFF.

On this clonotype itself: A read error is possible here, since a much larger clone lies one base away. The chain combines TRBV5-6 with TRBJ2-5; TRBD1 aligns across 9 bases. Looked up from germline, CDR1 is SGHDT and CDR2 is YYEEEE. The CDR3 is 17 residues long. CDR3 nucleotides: TGTGCCAGCAGCTTGCTGGCCGGGACAGGGAACCAAGAGACCAAGTACTTC. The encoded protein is CASSLLAGTGNQETKYF.

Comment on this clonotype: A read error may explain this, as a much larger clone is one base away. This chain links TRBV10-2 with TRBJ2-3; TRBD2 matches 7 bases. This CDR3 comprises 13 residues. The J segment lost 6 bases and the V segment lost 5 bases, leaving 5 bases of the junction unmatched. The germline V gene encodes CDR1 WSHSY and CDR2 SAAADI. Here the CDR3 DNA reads TGCGCCAGCAGTACAGCGGGATGGGATACGCAGTATTTT. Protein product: CASSTAGWDTQYF.

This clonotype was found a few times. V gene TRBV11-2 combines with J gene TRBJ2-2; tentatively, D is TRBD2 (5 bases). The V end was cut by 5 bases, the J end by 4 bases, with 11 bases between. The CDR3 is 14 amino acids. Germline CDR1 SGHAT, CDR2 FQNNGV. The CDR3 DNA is TGTGCCAGCAGCCGCGAGGGCGCCACCGGGGAGCTGTTTTTT. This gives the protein CASSREGATGELFF. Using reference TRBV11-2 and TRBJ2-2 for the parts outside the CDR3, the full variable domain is EAGVAQSPRYKIIEKRQSVAFWCNPISGHATLYWYQQILGQGPKLLIQFQNNGVVDDSQLPKDRFSAERLKGVDSTLKIQPAKLEDSAVYLCASSREGATGELFFGEGSRLTVL.

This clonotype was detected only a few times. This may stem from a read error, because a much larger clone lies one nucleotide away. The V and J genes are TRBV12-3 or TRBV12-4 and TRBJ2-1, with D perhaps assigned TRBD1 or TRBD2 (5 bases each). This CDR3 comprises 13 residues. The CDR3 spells CASNLIRGYEQFF. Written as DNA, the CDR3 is TGTGCCAGCAATTTAATCCGGGGCTATGAGCAGTTCTTC.

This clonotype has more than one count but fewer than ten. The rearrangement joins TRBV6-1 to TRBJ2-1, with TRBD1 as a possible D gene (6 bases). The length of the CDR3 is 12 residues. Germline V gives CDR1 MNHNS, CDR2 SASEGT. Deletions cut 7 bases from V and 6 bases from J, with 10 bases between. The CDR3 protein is CASNRVGNEQFF. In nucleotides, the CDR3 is TGTGCCAGCAACAGGGTAGGCAATGAGCAGTTCTTC.

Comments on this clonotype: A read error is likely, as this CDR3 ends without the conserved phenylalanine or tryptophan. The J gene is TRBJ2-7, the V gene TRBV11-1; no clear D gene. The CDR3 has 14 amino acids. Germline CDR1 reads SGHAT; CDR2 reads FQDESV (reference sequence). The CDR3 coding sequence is TGTGCCAGCAGCTTAGCGGGGAAAACCTACGAACAGTACTCC. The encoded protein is CASSLAGKTYEQYS.

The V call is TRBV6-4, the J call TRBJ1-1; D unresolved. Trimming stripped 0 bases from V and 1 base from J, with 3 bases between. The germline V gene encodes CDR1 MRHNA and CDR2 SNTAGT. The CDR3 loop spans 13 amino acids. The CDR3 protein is CASSDSGNTEAFF. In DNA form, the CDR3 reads TGTGCCAGCAGTGACTCAGGGAACACTGAAGCTTTCTTT.

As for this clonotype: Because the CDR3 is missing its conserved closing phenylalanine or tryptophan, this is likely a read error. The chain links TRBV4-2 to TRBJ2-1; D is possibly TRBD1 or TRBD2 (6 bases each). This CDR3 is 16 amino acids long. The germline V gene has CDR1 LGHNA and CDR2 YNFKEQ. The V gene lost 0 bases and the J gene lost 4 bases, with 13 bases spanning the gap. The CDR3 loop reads CASSQDRGAQYNEQFL. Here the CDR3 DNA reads TGTGCCAGCAGCCAAGATAGGGGGGCCCAATACAATGAGCAGTTCCTC.

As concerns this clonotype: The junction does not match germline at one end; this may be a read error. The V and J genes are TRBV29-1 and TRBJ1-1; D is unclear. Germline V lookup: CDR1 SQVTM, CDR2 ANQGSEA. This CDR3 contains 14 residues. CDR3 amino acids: CSVEPSERYTKAFF. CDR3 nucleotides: TGTAGCGTTGAACCCAGTGAGAGGTACACTAAAGCTTTCTTT.

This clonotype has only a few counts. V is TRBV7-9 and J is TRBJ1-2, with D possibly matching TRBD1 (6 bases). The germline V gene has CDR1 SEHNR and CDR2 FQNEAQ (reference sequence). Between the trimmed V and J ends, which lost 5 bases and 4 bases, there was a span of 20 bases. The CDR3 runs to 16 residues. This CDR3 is CASSPRGAQGSYGYTF. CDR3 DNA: TGTGCCAGCAGCCCAAGGGGGGCCCAAGGGTCCTATGGCTACACCTTC.

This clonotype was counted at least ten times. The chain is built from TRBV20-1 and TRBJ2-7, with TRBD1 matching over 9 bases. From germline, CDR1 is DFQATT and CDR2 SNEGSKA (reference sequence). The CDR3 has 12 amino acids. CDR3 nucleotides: TGCAGCGTCCCGGGACAGGGTGCCGAGCAGTACTTC. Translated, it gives CSVPGQGAEQYF.